Described below is a single T cell receptor (beta chain) sequence and its context. Its antigen is unknown. The data belong to a study of cytomegalovirus exposure and HLA in healthy donors. Study at large: In terms of ancestry, the Caucasian-associated cluster contained around 79% of the approximately 400 genotyped donors.

Germline trimming cut 2 bases from V and 6 bases from J; bases unmatched to any gene: 13. The CDR3 is 17 amino acids. Germline V gene data show CDR1 as MRHNA and CDR2 as SNTAGT. Primers for the PCR totalled 60 Vbeta and 13 Jbeta. Assay used: immunoSEQ multiplex PCR; TCRdb lists only in-frame clones, some missing. The sample holds about 97,000 clones, 73% seen once. Whole-study results and caveats: The study recorded 164 TCR beta chains that were cytomegalovirus-associated. Later work showed greater clonal expansion in HLA-associated TCR beta chains than in equally common others. A link between a missense DCLRE1C variant and TCR beta V- and J-gene trimming emerged from a later analysis.

The chain has TRBV6-4 and TRBJ2-1, with TRBD2 identical over 7 bases. This sequence originates from a man aged 35-49 years in good health and CMV-seronegative. Specimen: PBMCs. The CDR3 region has the DNA TGTGCCAGCAGTGACCGGATATCGCGGGGGTCCCCCAATGAGCAGTTCTTC. It translates to CASSDRISRGSPNEQFF.